Listed here are 14 T cell receptor beta chains from one sample, sequenced in a study of ipilimumab plus nivolumab after autologous stem cell transplantation. Produced via immunoSEQ multiplex PCR; TCRdb's table is partial and in-frame only. The repertoire holds almost 15,000 clones, with under 85% as singletons. The source was PBMCs, collected in a trial of ipilimumab plus nivolumab as post-transplant consolidation. The receptors originated from a male donor with primary mediastinal lymphoma.

This chain joins TRBV2 and TRBJ1-1; no firm D call. Germline values: CDR1 SNHLY, CDR2 FYNNEI. Trimming removed 0 bases at V and 1 base at J, with 9 bases between. This CDR3 has 15 residues. The CDR3 DNA is TGTGCCAGCAGTGAAGCATTGGGCAGGAACACTGAAGCTTTCTTT. Residues: CASSEALGRNTEAFF.

The chain recombines TRBV6-5 with TRBJ1-3; D call uncertain. V lost 5 bases, J lost 0 bases, and 5 bases lay in between. The CDR3 sequence is 13 residues long. The germline gives CDR1 MNHEY, CDR2 SVGAGI. The CDR3 bases are TGTGCCAGCAGTCGGCCCTCTGGAAACACCATATATTTT. Its translation: CASSRPSGNTIYF.

The sample holds a few counts of this clone. The gene calls are TRBV19 and TRBJ2-2; TRBD2 aligns across 9 bases. V was pared by 2 bases and J by 0 bases, with 1 base of the junction left unmatched. CDR1 and CDR2 (germline): LNHDA, SQIVND (reference sequence). The CDR3 has 16 amino acids. CDR3 in DNA: TGTGCCAGTAGTATACTAGCGGGATCGAACACCGGGGAGCTGTTTTTT. Residues: CASSILAGSNTGELFF.

The sample holds a few counts of this clone. This rearrangement joins TRBV9 to TRBJ2-7; 7 bases agree with TRBD2. The germline CDR1 and CDR2 sequences are SGDLS and YYNGEE. The V gene end was trimmed by 0 bases and the J gene end by 4 bases; junction bases not matched to a gene: 10. The CDR3 totals 16 residues. CDR3 bases: TGTGCCAGCAGCGTAGCGGTTTCTAGCGGATTTTACGAGCAGTACTTC. Translating gives CASSVAVSSGFYEQYF.

This chain uses TRBV6-5 with TRBJ2-3; TRBD2 agrees at 10 bases. Germline loops: CDR1 MNHEY, CDR2 SVGAGI. V lost 2 bases, J lost 2 bases, and 4 bases stayed unmatched. The CDR3 runs to 16 residues. CDR3 in DNA: TGTGCCAGCAGTTACCGACTAGCGGGCCTCACAGATACGCAGTATTTT. This gives the protein CASSYRLAGLTDTQYF.

J is TRBJ1-6 and V is TRBV5-5; no clear D. The V end was cut by 5 bases, the J end by 7 bases, with 19 bases between. The CDR3 consists of 16 residues. Looked up from germline, CDR1 is SGHKS and CDR2 is YYEKEE (reference sequence). The CDR3 sequence: CASRPSPGTENSPLHF. The CDR3, as DNA: TGTGCCAGCAGACCCTCCCCGGGAACAGAAAATTCACCCCTCCACTTT.

The V and J genes are TRBV5-5 and TRBJ2-6; D ambiguous. The CDR3 contains 16 residues. The V end was cut by 6 bases, the J end by 1 base, with 14 bases between. CDR1 and CDR2 from the germline V gene are SGHKS and YYEKEE (reference sequence). CDR3 amino acids: CASTPVLASGANVLTF. The CDR3 region has the DNA TGTGCCAGCACCCCGGTTCTGGCGTCTGGGGCCAACGTCCTGACTTTC.

This clone was seen a few times. The chain joins TRBV5-1 to TRBJ2-3, with a possible D match to TRBD1 (6 bases). The CDR3 is made up of 16 amino acids. Germline V gene sequence: CDR1 SGHRS, CDR2 YFSETQ. Trimming cost V 4 bases and J 2 bases, with 17 bases left between them. For the CDR3, the DNA is TGCGCCAGCAGCCCGACAGGTAGCCGCCTCACAGATACGCAGTATTTT. Translated: CASSPTGSRLTDTQYF.

This clone came up a few times. The chain has TRBV30 and TRBJ2-1; 9 positions agree with TRBD1. The CDR3 runs 14 residues. Per germline, CDR1 GTSNPN and CDR2 SVGIG (reference sequence). V gave up 3 bases and J gave up 4 bases; unmatched junction bases: 4. Written as DNA, the CDR3 is TGTGCCTGGAGCACGGACAGGGGTTACAATGAGCAGTTCTTC. Translation gives CAWSTDRGYNEQFF.

The chain employs TRBV14 and TRBJ2-3; 9 bases match TRBD1. The CDR3 is 15 residues long. Germline CDR1 SGHDN, CDR2 FVKESK. With 1 base clipped from V and 3 bases from J, the junction kept 2 bases outside the gene matches. The CDR3 coding sequence is TGTGCCAGCAGCCAAGCCGGGACAGGGACAGATACGCAGTATTTT. Translating gives CASSQAGTGTDTQYF.

The chain has TRBV6-5 and TRBJ1-1; D ambiguous. V shed 2 bases and J shed 7 bases, with 17 bases lying between them. The CDR3 spans 15 residues. The V gene's germline CDR1 is MNHEY and CDR2 SVGAGI. The CDR3 DNA reads as TGTGCCAGCAGTTACACCGTTTCCGGGGTCAATGAAGCTTTCTTT. Residues: CASSYTVSGVNEAFF.

This clone was counted between two and nine times. The V and J genes are TRBV27 and TRBJ1-5; no firm D call. The CDR3 loop spans 16 amino acids. With 7 bases removed from V and 10 bases from J, the gap between germline ends came to 26 bases. CDR1 and CDR2 (germline): MNHEY, SMNVEV (reference sequence). The CDR3 loop is CASKPVGSSGIGPQHF. Written as DNA, the CDR3 is TGTGCCAGCAAGCCGGTCGGATCGTCTGGCATTGGTCCCCAGCATTTT.

The J gene is TRBJ2-1, the V gene TRBV5-5; no firm D call. Germline CDR1 reads SGHKS; CDR2 reads YYEKEE (reference sequence). The CDR3 contains 14 residues. Trimming removed 2 bases from V and 1 base from J, with 7 bases in between. The CDR3 sequence is CASSFRLSYNEQFF. In DNA form, the CDR3 reads TGTGCCAGCAGCTTTCGGCTGTCCTACAATGAGCAGTTCTTC.

The rearrangement joins TRBV11-3 to TRBJ2-3; D remains ambiguous. The V gene lost 1 base and the J gene lost 4 bases, with 15 bases spanning the gap. The CDR3 has 16 amino acids. The V gene's germline CDR1 is SGHNT and CDR2 YENEEA. DNA of the CDR3: TGTGCCAGCAGCTTAGGCCGGTGGCTCATCCCAGATACGCAGTATTTT. It is translated as CASSLGRWLIPDTQYF.